Below, 2 T cell receptor beta chains from the same sample are listed, as sequenced in a study of cytomegalovirus exposure and HLA in healthy donors. Vbeta (60) and Jbeta (13) primers were used in the PCR. The method was immunoSEQ multiplex PCR; TCRdb's version includes in-frame clones alone and lacks a portion of them. The sample lists roughly 200,000 clones, over 70% occurring once. Sequenced: PBMCs. The receptor source for this set is a woman in her fifties or sixties in good health and CMV-seropositive.

A few counts support this clone. The chain couples TRBV18 to TRBJ1-3, with a weak D call TRBD1 (6 bases). The CDR3 sequence is 15 residues long. Trimming cost V 2 bases and J 0 bases, with 8 bases left between them. CDR1 KGHSH and CDR2 LQKENI come from the germline V gene. The CDR3 loop reads CASSPTGYSGNTIYF. Here the CDR3 DNA reads TGTGCCAGCTCACCAACAGGGTACTCTGGAAACACCATATATTTT. Full variable domain (rest looked up from reference TRBV18 and TRBJ1-3): NAGVMQNPRHLVRRRGQEARLRCSPMKGHSHVYWYRQLPEEGLKFMVYLQKENIIDESGMPKERFSAEFPKEGPSILRIQQVVRGDSAAYFCASSPTGYSGNTIYFGEGSWLTVV.

The count of this clone is one. This chain links TRBV30 with TRBJ2-1, with D perhaps TRBD1 (6 bases). The V gene lost 4 bases and the J gene lost 5 bases, with 9 bases spanning the gap. Looked up from germline, CDR1 is GTSNPN and CDR2 is SVGIG (reference sequence). The CDR3 contains 12 residues. CDR3 bases: TGTGCCTGGATCGGGGACAACAATGAGCAGTTCTTC. This gives the protein CAWIGDNNEQFF.